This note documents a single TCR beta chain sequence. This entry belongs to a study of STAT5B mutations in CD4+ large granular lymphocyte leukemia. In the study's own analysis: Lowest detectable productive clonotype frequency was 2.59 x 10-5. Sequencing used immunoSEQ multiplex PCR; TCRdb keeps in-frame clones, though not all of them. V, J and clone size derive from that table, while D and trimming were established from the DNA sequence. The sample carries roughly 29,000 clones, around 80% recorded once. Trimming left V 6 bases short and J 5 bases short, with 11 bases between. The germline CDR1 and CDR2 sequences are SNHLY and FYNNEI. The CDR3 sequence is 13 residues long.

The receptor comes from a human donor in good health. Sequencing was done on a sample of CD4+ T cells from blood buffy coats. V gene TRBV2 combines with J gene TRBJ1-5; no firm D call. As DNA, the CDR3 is TGTGCCAGCAGAGGGCAGAGAGATCAGCCCCAGCATTTT. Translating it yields CASRGQRDQPQHF.